Listed below are T cell receptor beta chains from one sample, sequenced in a study of cytomegalovirus exposure and HLA in healthy donors. Method: immunoSEQ multiplex PCR; TCRdb's copy keeps in-frame clones and lacks some. The sample consists of some 130,000 clones, about three quarters of them appearing once. The source material was PBMCs. The source of these receptors is a woman aged 18-35 years in good health and CMV-seronegative. Each CDR3 is given with its conserved first and last residue. Each record gives: V gene, D gene, J gene, CDR3 protein, CDR3 DNA. The D gene is left open where the match is weak.

>TRBV15|-|TRBJ2-1
CATSTYNEQFF
TGTGCCACCAGTACTTACAATGAGCAGTTCTTC
>TRBV10-1|TRBD2|TRBJ2-1
CASSSSVGGEQFF
TGCGCCAGCTCCTCTAGCGTGGGAGGGGAGCAGTTCTTC
>TRBV10-3|TRBD2|TRBJ2-1
CAISESGSGNEQFF
TGTGCCATCAGTGAGAGCGGGAGTGGCAATGAGCAGTTCTTC
>TRBV10-3|-|TRBJ2-7
CAISESREGDFYEQYF
TGTGCCATCAGTGAGTCAAGGGAGGGGGATTTCTACGAGCAGTACTTC
>TRBV5-1|-|TRBJ1-1
CASSLWQLGDPEAFF
TGCGCCAGCAGCTTGTGGCAGTTGGGCGACCCTGAAGCTTTCTTT
>TRBV7-8|-|TRBJ1-4
CASSLHRDKNEKLFF
TGTGCCAGCAGCCTTCACCGGGACAAAAATGAAAAACTGTTTTTT
>TRBV11-2|TRBD1|TRBJ2-7
CASSFGTGPYEQYF
TGTGCCAGCAGCTTCGGGACAGGGCCCTACGAGCAGTACTTC
>TRBV7-9|TRBD1|TRBJ2-1
CASSLDDRAYEQFF
TGTGCCAGCAGCTTAGATGACAGGGCCTATGAGCAGTTCTTC
>TRBV10-3|-|TRBJ1-2
CAISELGQGSPGYTF
TGTGCCATCAGTGAATTAGGGCAGGGGAGTCCTGGCTACACCTTC
>TRBV5-6|-|TRBJ2-2
CASRSGFTGELFF
TGTGCCAGCAGAAGCGGGTTTACCGGGGAGCTGTTTTTT
>TRBV18|-|TRBJ2-7
CASSPNSDGTYEQYF
TGTGCCAGCTCACCAAACTCGGACGGGACCTACGAGCAGTACTTC
>TRBV7-2|TRBD1|TRBJ1-6
CASSGQGSSPLHF
TGTGCCAGCAGCGGACAGGGGAGCTCACCCCTCCACTTT
>TRBV5-1|TRBD2|TRBJ2-7
CASSALAGYEQYF
TGCGCCAGCAGCGCCCTAGCGGGGTACGAGCAGTACTTC
>TRBV19|TRBD2|TRBJ2-7
CATKEAAGGAYEQYF
TGTGCCACCAAAGAGGCGGCGGGGGGGGCTTACGAGCAGTACTTC
>TRBV7-2|TRBD1|TRBJ1-1
CASSSGQPTTEAFF
TGTGCCAGCAGCTCGGGACAGCCAACCACTGAAGCTTTCTTT
>TRBV7-2|-|TRBJ1-1
CASSLAGLGTEAFF
TGTGCCAGCAGCTTAGCGGGGCTGGGCACTGAAGCTTTCTTT
>TRBV19|-|TRBJ1-5
CASSPTGGRQPQHF
TGTGCCAGTAGCCCCACGGGGGGACGGCAGCCCCAGCATTTT
>TRBV7-9|-|TRBJ1-1
CASSLPIGGNTEAFF
TGTGCCAGCAGCTTACCTATCGGAGGGAACACTGAAGCTTTCTTT
>TRBV18|-|TRBJ2-7
CASSPSEGSSYEQYF
TGTGCCAGCTCACCGTCAGAGGGAAGCTCCTACGAGCAGTACTTC
>TRBV29-1|-|TRBJ1-1
CSTRILNTEAFF
TGCAGCACTCGAATCCTGAACACTGAAGCTTTCTTT